A single sample gave rise to the 21 T cell receptor beta chains below, sequenced in a study of T cell responses to AZD1222 COVID-19 vaccine. The protocol was immunoSEQ multiplex PCR, while the TCRdb copy is restricted to in-frame clones and leaves out a portion. The table shows 150,000 to 200,000 clones, with about 91% occurring only once. The sample consisted of peripheral blood, taken 28 days after the second AZD1222 dose. These receptors came from an adult who received the AZD1222 COVID-19 vaccine.

The J gene is TRBJ1-2, the V gene TRBV4-1, with TRBD1 matching over 8 bases. The CDR3 totals 18 residues. After removal of 3 bases from V and 0 bases from J, the junction contained 12 bases not matched to a gene. Germline V gene lookup returns CDR1 MGHRA and CDR2 YSYEKL. CDR3 loop: CASSHPRTGRTPNYGYTF. The CDR3 DNA reads as TGCGCCAGCAGCCATCCCAGGACAGGGCGCACCCCTAACTATGGCTACACCTTC.

In DNA, the CDR3 is TGTGCCATCACGGACATTGACTGGAATGGCTACACCTTC. Encoded protein: CAITDIDWNGYTF. The chain links TRBV10-3 to TRBJ1-2, with D maybe TRBD1 (5 bases). The CDR3 length is 13 residues. Germline CDR1 reads ENHRY; CDR2 reads SYGVKD. Trimming took 7 bases from V and 6 from J, leaving 15 bases between them.

The chain is built from TRBV12-3 or TRBV12-4 and TRBJ2-7, with D tentatively TRBD2 (5 bases). V lost 6 bases and J 6 bases, leaving 15 bases between the germline ends. This CDR3 is 13 amino acids long. CDR3 region: CASSPGDRGEQYF. CDR3 coding DNA: TGTGCCAGCAGCCCCGGGGATCGGGGCGAGCAGTACTTC.

This rearrangement joins TRBV19 to TRBJ2-7; weak D call: TRBD2 (5 bases). Trimming removed 5 bases at V and 2 bases at J, with 10 bases between. CDR3 length: 13 amino acids. Germline values: CDR1 LNHDA, CDR2 SQIVND (reference sequence). The CDR3 sequence is CASSSRGPYEQYF. As DNA, the CDR3 is TGTGCCAGTAGTTCCCGAGGGCCCTACGAGCAGTACTTC.

CDR3 sequence: CASSSTSGRTYEQYF. CDR3 coding DNA: TGTGCCAGCAGTTCGACTAGCGGGAGGACGTACGAGCAGTACTTC. The V gene is TRBV27, the J gene TRBJ2-7; 13 nucleotides agree with TRBD2. V lost 4 bases and J lost 4; bases outside the gene matches: 4. The CDR3 extends over 15 amino acids. The germline gives CDR1 MNHEY, CDR2 SMNVEV (reference sequence).

The chain couples TRBV6-2 or TRBV6-3 to TRBJ2-7; no definite D call. The V gene's germline CDR1 is MNHEY and CDR2 SVGEGT. The CDR3 sequence is 11 residues long. The ends were cut back, 5 bases at V and 7 bases at J, with 9 bases in the middle. CDR3 nucleotides: TGTGCCAGCAGTGACACTCGGGAGCAGTACTTC. Its protein is CASSDTREQYF.

The rearrangement joins TRBV29-1 to TRBJ1-5; possibly TRBD1 for D (5 bases). Per germline, CDR1 SQVTM and CDR2 ANQGSEA. V lost 1 base and J 6 bases, leaving 10 bases between the germline ends. This CDR3 is 13 amino acids long. CDR3 in DNA: TGCAGCGTTGAAGGGGGCTCGGGTCAGCCCCAGCATTTT. Its protein is CSVEGGSGQPQHF.

Many counts were recorded for this clone. The chain combines TRBV29-1 with TRBJ1-1; D gene ambiguous. The CDR3 length is 14 residues. Looked up from germline, CDR1 is SQVTM and CDR2 is ANQGSEA. V lost 6 bases to trimming and J lost 1 base, with 15 bases between them. The DNA of the CDR3 is TGCAGCGTCCCGCCCGCAGGAGGGAACACTGAAGCTTTCTTT. As protein: CSVPPAGGNTEAFF.

Written as DNA, the CDR3 is TGTGCCAGCCCCAAGGGCAGCTCCTACGAGCAGTACTTC. As protein: CASPKGSSYEQYF. V and J are TRBV6-5 and TRBJ2-7, with D uncertain. Trimming stripped 8 bases from V and 0 bases from J, with 11 bases between. Germline V gene data show CDR1 as MNHEY and CDR2 as SVGAGI. This CDR3 is built from 13 residues.

The chain has TRBV29-1 and TRBJ1-2; possible D gene TRBD1, 6 bases. Trimming cost V 2 bases and J 8 bases, with 15 bases left between them. The CDR3 sequence is 13 residues long. Germline V lookup: CDR1 SQVTM, CDR2 ANQGSEA. This CDR3 is CSVERGQGSGYTF. The CDR3 DNA sequence: TGCAGCGTTGAAAGAGGCCAGGGGAGCGGCTACACCTTC.

The rearrangement joins TRBV27 to TRBJ1-2; D possibly corresponds to TRBD1 (6 bases). Germline V gene lookup returns CDR1 MNHEY and CDR2 SMNVEV (reference sequence). The length of the CDR3 is 13 residues. The germline V and J ends were trimmed by 7 bases and 6 bases, with 15 bases remaining between them. The CDR3 loop is CASKQNRVDGYTF. For the CDR3, the DNA is TGTGCCAGCAAACAAAACAGGGTTGATGGCTACACCTTC.

The table lists this clone with a count of one. This chain joins TRBV6-6 and TRBJ1-1, with D uncertain. CDR3 size: 14 residues. Germline-derived CDR1 and CDR2 are MNHNY and SVGAGI (reference sequence). Trimming took off 6 bases at V and 0 bases at J, with 11 bases between the two ends. CDR3 nucleotides: TGTGCCAGCAGCCACAGACTACTGAACACTGAAGCTTTCTTT. This sequence encodes CASSHRLLNTEAFF.

For the CDR3, the DNA is TGTGCCAGCAGTTACCCGGCCAGGAAAGAGACCCAGTACTTC. Translation: CASSYPARKETQYF. The chain couples TRBV6-6 to TRBJ2-5; D unresolved. CDR1 and CDR2 (germline): MNHNY, SVGAGI (reference sequence). This CDR3 contains 14 residues. V was pared by 2 bases and J by 3 bases, with 10 bases between.

The chain carries TRBV7-2 and TRBJ1-1; possible D gene TRBD1, 5 bases. In germline, CDR1 is SGHTA, CDR2 FQGNSA. The V end lost 0 bases, the J end lost 5 bases, and 13 bases lay between the germline ends. CDR3 length equals 15 residues. The CDR3 region is CASSLAQGGRTEAFF. CDR3 DNA: TGTGCCAGCAGCTTAGCTCAGGGCGGTCGGACTGAAGCTTTCTTT.

V is TRBV9 and J is TRBJ2-1; TRBD2 aligns across 11 bases. V lost 4 bases to trimming and J lost 9 bases; unmatched junction nucleotides: 12. This CDR3 comprises 16 residues. Germline assignment: CDR1 SGDLS and CDR2 YYNGEE. CDR3 protein: CASSILAGGTPFEQFF. The CDR3, as DNA: TGTGCCAGCAGCATTCTAGCGGGAGGAACCCCCTTTGAGCAGTTCTTC.

The count of this clone is one. The V gene is TRBV27, the J gene TRBJ2-2; no clear D. The V end lost 5 bases, the J end lost 6 bases, and 13 bases lay between the germline ends. The CDR3 sequence is 14 residues long. Germline CDR1 MNHEY, CDR2 SMNVEV (reference sequence). CDR3 coding DNA: TGTGCCAGCAGTCCCCGGGCTCTTGCCGGGGAGCTGTTTTTT. This translates into CASSPRALAGELFF.

This clone came up many times. The rearrangement links TRBV2 to TRBJ2-7, with D unresolved. This CDR3 is built from 11 residues. The ends were cut back, 4 bases at V and 7 bases at J, with 8 bases in the middle. Germline loops: CDR1 SNHLY, CDR2 FYNNEI. CDR3 residues: CASSGRIEQYF. The CDR3 DNA sequence: TGTGCCAGCAGTGGGCGTATTGAGCAGTACTTC.

This chain joins TRBV20-1 and TRBJ2-2; 8 bases line up with TRBD1. Losses at the gene ends were 3 bases for V and 7 bases for J; bases not matched to a gene: 16. The CDR3 loop spans 17 amino acids. From germline, CDR1 is DFQATT and CDR2 SNEGSKA (reference sequence). The CDR3 is CSASFTPSQGAGGELFF. CDR3 nucleotides: TGCAGTGCTAGTTTCACCCCTTCTCAGGGGGCGGGCGGGGAGCTGTTTTTT.

This chain connects TRBV27 to TRBJ1-1, with D possibly matching TRBD1 (5 bases). The germline V gene encodes CDR1 MNHEY and CDR2 SMNVEV (reference sequence). The CDR3 has 11 residues. The V gene lost 4 bases and the J gene lost 7 bases, with 7 bases spanning the gap. The CDR3 DNA reads as TGTGCCAGCAGTTCGACAGTTGAAGCTTTCTTT. Protein: CASSSTVEAFF.

This clone appeared a single time. The J gene is TRBJ1-2, the V gene TRBV5-8, with D tentatively TRBD1 (6 bases). Between the trimmed V and J ends, which lost 1 base and 2 bases, there was a span of 12 bases. From germline, CDR1 is SGHTS and CDR2 YDEGEE. This CDR3 region has 15 residues. The CDR3: CASSLLYGQNYGYTF. The CDR3 nucleotides read TGTGCCAGCAGCTTGTTGTATGGACAGAACTATGGCTACACCTTC.

This rearrangement joins TRBV7-2 to TRBJ1-1; 7 bases line up with TRBD1. The ends lost 5 bases at V and 4 bases at J; junction bases unmatched: 4. CDR1 SGHTA and CDR2 FQGNSA come from the germline V gene. The CDR3 consists of 13 residues. This CDR3 reads CASSETGFTEAFF. Written as DNA, the CDR3 is TGTGCCAGCAGCGAGACAGGGTTCACTGAAGCTTTCTTT.